This T cell receptor beta chain was identified during a study of blood T cells in healthy people across ages. Study-level findings and limits: Roughly linear age-related decline in beta diversity appeared, significant by age approximately 43. Long-lived donors carried more naive CD4+ cells and greater diversity than aged donors.

Germline CDR1 is KGHDR and CDR2 is SFDVKD. V trimming: 4 bases; J trimming: 1 base; junction bases outside the gene matches: 4. The CDR3 consists of 15 residues. A J-beta primer mix and a sample-barcoded 5' primer were used in a second PCR of roughly 6 to 11 cycles. TCRdb passed the 5' RACE reads through MiXCR, listing each CDR3 protein once. The sample holds around 500,000 distinct CDR3 sequences; roughly a quarter are singletons and the top ten take about 3.9%. Each sample used at least 6 million PBMCs. This clonotype was counted only a few times. Antigen: not known. The same sample was also studied in work on T cells of mothers and their children.

V and J are TRBV24-1 and TRBJ2-5; 8 nucleotides line up with TRBD1. The clonotype was recovered from a boy aged 2 to 10 in good health. What was sequenced was blood. CDR3 region: CATSEGTGSQETQYF. The CDR3 nucleotides read TGTGCCACCAGTGAAGGGACAGGATCCCAAGAGACCCAGTACTTC.